Listed here are 11 T cell receptor beta chains from one sample, sequenced in a study of OX40 agonist ivuxolimab in advanced cancers. Assay: immunoSEQ multiplex PCR; the TCRdb copy retains only in-frame clones and omits some. The sample includes roughly 66,000 clones, roughly 85% of them seen just once. This specimen consisted of CD4+ or CD8+ T cells sorted from blood, obtained in a trial of the OX40 agonist ivuxolimab. All receptors derive from an adult with an advanced solid tumor such as melanoma, head and neck, liver or kidney cancer.

This chain links TRBV5-1 with TRBJ2-2; 10 bases are a match to TRBD1. After removal of 4 bases from V and 3 bases from J, the junction contained 6 bases not matched to a gene. Germline lookup yields CDR1 SGHRS and CDR2 YFSETQ. The CDR3 contains 16 residues. The CDR3 region has the DNA TGCGCCAGCAGCCCGCCCGGGACAGGGGACACCGGGGAGCTGTTTTTT. This codes for CASSPPGTGDTGELFF.

The chain uses TRBV6-4 and TRBJ2-2, with D possibly TRBD2 on 5 matching bases. Germline values: CDR1 MRHNA, CDR2 SNTAGT. Trimming cost V 9 bases and J 4 bases, with 15 bases left between them. CDR3 length equals 14 residues. The CDR3 spells CARTARVPTGELFF. In DNA, the CDR3 is TGTGCCAGGACCGCGAGGGTACCCACCGGGGAGCTGTTTTTT.

This chain uses TRBV5-6 with TRBJ2-5; D perhaps matches TRBD1 (6 bases). From germline, CDR1 is SGHDT and CDR2 YYEEEE. The CDR3 totals 14 residues. Trimming pared 2 bases from V and 0 bases from J, leaving 8 bases between. For the CDR3, the DNA is TGTGCCAGCAGCTTAGGACAGTACCAAGAGACCCAGTACTTC. It translates to CASSLGQYQETQYF. The entire variable domain, with the rest obtained from reference TRBV5-6 and TRBJ2-5, is as follows: DAGVTQSPTHLIKTRGQQVTLRCSPKSGHDTVSWYQQALGQGPQFIFQYYEEEERQRGNFPDRFSGHQFPNYSSELNVNALLLGDSALYLCASSLGQYQETQYFGPGTRLLVL.

J is TRBJ2-3 and V is TRBV5-1; 12 nucleotides align to TRBD2. CDR3 length equals 16 residues. CDR1 SGHRS and CDR2 YFSETQ come from the germline V gene. V was clipped by 4 bases and J by 0 bases; unmatched bases: 3. The CDR3 region has the DNA TGCGCCAGCAGCCCGCTAGCGGGGGGGAGCACAGATACGCAGTATTTT. Amino acids: CASSPLAGGSTDTQYF.

The chain has TRBV5-4 and TRBJ2-6; D is undetermined. The germline V and J ends were trimmed by 2 bases and 4 bases, with 7 bases remaining between them. The CDR3 totals 14 residues. The germline V gene has CDR1 SGHNT and CDR2 YYREEE (reference sequence). The CDR3 bases are TGTGCCAGCAGCTTATGGAGCGGGGCCAACGTCCTGACTTTC. Translated: CASSLWSGANVLTF.

The chain couples TRBV19 to TRBJ1-2; tentatively, D is TRBD1 (6 bases). Germline V gene lookup returns CDR1 LNHDA and CDR2 SQIVND (reference sequence). V lost 7 bases and J 4 bases, leaving 13 bases between the germline ends. This CDR3 is 13 amino acids long. This chain's CDR3 is CASTRDTTYGYTF. The DNA of the CDR3 is TGTGCCAGTACCCGGGACACTACCTATGGCTACACCTTC.

This clone was detected only once. The chain joins TRBV5-8 to TRBJ2-1; TRBD1 matches at 7 bases. The J segment lost 8 bases and the V segment lost 4 bases, leaving 6 bases of the junction unmatched. CDR1 is SGHTS and CDR2 is YDEGEE in the germline V gene. There are 13 residues in the CDR3. The CDR3 nucleotides read TGTGCCAGCAGCACCCGACAGGGCTATGAGCAGTTCTTC. This sequence encodes CASSTRQGYEQFF. Full variable domain (rest looked up from reference TRBV5-8 and TRBJ2-1): EAGVTQSPTHLIKTRGQQATLRCSPISGHTSVYWYQQALGLGLQFLLWYDEGEERNRGNFPPRFSGRQFPNYSSELNVNALELEDSALYLCASSTRQGYEQFFGPGTRLTVL.

This chain joins TRBV5-4 and TRBJ2-1; TRBD1 agrees at 9 bases. The CDR3 is 14 amino acids. Per the germline V gene, CDR1 is SGHNT and CDR2 is YYREEE (reference sequence). With 2 bases clipped from V and 9 bases from J, the junction kept 6 bases outside the gene matches. CDR3 nucleotide sequence: TGTGCCAGCAGCTTAGGACAGGGGTATAGTGAGCAGTTCTTC. Translating gives CASSLGQGYSEQFF.

The chain joins TRBV6-5 to TRBJ1-2; D is possibly TRBD1 (5 bases). This CDR3 has 14 residues. V was pared by 2 bases and J by 0 bases, with 7 bases between. Germline V gene sequence: CDR1 MNHEY, CDR2 SVGAGI. CDR3 DNA: TGTGCCAGCAGTTACGACAGTACTAACTATGGCTACACCTTC. Translation gives CASSYDSTNYGYTF.

This clone has more than one count but fewer than ten. This chain links TRBV7-9 with TRBJ1-1; the D is unclear. With 11 bases removed from V and 4 bases from J, the gap between germline ends came to 11 bases. The CDR3 totals 11 residues. CDR1 and CDR2 (germline): SEHNR, FQNEAQ (reference sequence). As DNA, the CDR3 is TGTGCCGGGATACGGGCCACTGAAGCTTTCTTT. Its translation: CAGIRATEAFF.

The chain combines TRBV27 with TRBJ1-6, with D perhaps TRBD1 (5 bases). This CDR3 comprises 13 residues. The germline CDR1 and CDR2 sequences are MNHEY and SMNVEV (reference sequence). Trimming removed 0 bases from V and 12 bases from J, with 9 bases in between. The CDR3 is CASSLSPGGPLHF. The CDR3 DNA sequence: TGTGCCAGCAGTTTATCCCCCGGGGGACCCCTCCACTTT.